These T cell receptor beta chains were read from a single sample in a study of CD8 T cells in ankylosing spondylitis. One entry per CDR3 protein results from TCRdb running MiXCR on the 5' RACE reads. The sample consists of 470,000 or so distinct CDR3 sequences, about 25% of them appearing once. Sequencing used blood, either unsorted or a sorted T cell fraction (not recorded which). The receptors derive from a male donor with ankylosing spondylitis. CDR3s include the opening cysteine and the closing phenylalanine or tryptophan. A D gene is named only where the DNA matches it firmly. Some rows have no size entry. The others give once, few or many, or a class for an expanded clone.

.	TRBV10-3	.	TRBJ2-7	TGTGCCATCAGTGAGAAATACGAGCAGTACTTC	CAISEKYEQYF
few	TRBV3-1	TRBD1	TRBJ1-2	TGTGCCAGCAGTATGACGGACAGGGTTACTTTC	CASSMTDRVTF
many	TRBV7-9	.	TRBJ1-2	TGTGCCAGCAGCGGGGTCGCTGGCTACACCTTC	CASSGVAGYTF
.	TRBV18	TRBD2	TRBJ2-1	TGTGCCAGCTCACCTCCGAGACTAGCGGGAGCTCGGAATGAGCAGTTCTTC	CASSPPRLAGARNEQFF
few	TRBV5-1	.	TRBJ2-3	TGCGCCAGCAGCTCACAGTTGGGGGACACAGATACGCAGTATTTT	CASSSQLGDTDTQYF
few	TRBV6-1	.	TRBJ2-5	TGTGCCAGCAGGCCCACTAAGGGGGAGACCCAGTACTTC	CASRPTKGETQYF
few	TRBV7-8	.	TRBJ2-2	TGTGCCAGCAGCTTTTTCGTTACCGAAGTGCTGTTTTTT	CASSFFVTEVLFF
once	TRBV20-1	.	TRBJ1-3	TGCAGTGCTAGTCCAGGGTTGAACACCATATATTTT	CSASPGLNTIYF
.	TRBV20-1	.	TRBJ1-5	TGCAGTGCTAGTTGGGGAGATAGCAATCAGCCCCAGCATTTT	CSASWGDSNQPQHF
few	TRBV3-1	TRBD1	TRBJ1-2	TGTGCCAGCAGTTTTCCGGGACAGGGCCATGGCTACACCTTC	CASSFPGQGHGYTF
.	TRBV10-3	.	TRBJ2-1	TGTGCCATCAGTGAGTCGGGTGGGGGGAGCTCCTACAATGAGCAGTTCTTC	CAISESGGGSSYNEQFF
.	TRBV29-1	TRBD1	TRBJ1-2	TGCAGCGTGGCGGGACAGGGGCACGGCTACACCTTC	CSVAGQGHGYTF
.	TRBV2	.	TRBJ2-1	TGTGCCAGCAGTGAACGCAAGCAGTTCTTC	CASSERKQFF
.	TRBV20-1	.	TRBJ1-2	TGCAGTGCTCGGACTAATCCCGACTATGGCTACACCTTC	CSARTNPDYGYTF
.	TRBV4-2	TRBD1	TRBJ1-1	TGTGCCAGCAGCACTGGGACAGTGAACACTGAAGCTTTCTTT	CASSTGTVNTEAFF
.	TRBV3-1	.	TRBJ1-3	TGTGCCAGCAGCCCGACTGGATTAAACACCATATATTTT	CASSPTGLNTIYF